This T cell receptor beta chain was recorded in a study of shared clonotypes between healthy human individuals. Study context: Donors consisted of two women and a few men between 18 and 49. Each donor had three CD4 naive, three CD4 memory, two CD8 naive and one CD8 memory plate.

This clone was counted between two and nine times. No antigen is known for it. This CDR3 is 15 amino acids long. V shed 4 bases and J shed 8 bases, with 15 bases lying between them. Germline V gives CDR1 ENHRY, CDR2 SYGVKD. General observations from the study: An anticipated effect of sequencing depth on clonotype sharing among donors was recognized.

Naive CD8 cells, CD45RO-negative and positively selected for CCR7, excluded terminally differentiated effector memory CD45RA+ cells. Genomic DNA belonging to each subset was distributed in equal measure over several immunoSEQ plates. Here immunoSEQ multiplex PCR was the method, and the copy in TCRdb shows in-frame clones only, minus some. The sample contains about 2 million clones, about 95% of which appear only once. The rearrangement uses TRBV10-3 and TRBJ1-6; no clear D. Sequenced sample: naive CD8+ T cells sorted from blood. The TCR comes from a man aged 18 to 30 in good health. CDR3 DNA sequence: TGTGCCATCAGTGGGATCGGGTCTGAGGATTCACCCCTCCACTTT. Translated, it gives CAISGIGSEDSPLHF.